A selection of T cell receptor beta chains follows, all from one sample in a study of vaccination and CD4 T cells after COVID-19. Their antigen targets remain unknown. TCRdb reanalysed the PCR reads using MiXCR and keeps one entry per CDR3 protein. This sample has under 25,000 distinct CDR3 sequences, with roughly 70% found just once. The sample comprised CD4+ T cells from blood, cultured in vitro. These receptors came from a human donor who had recovered from COVID-19. CDR3s include the opening cysteine and the closing phenylalanine or tryptophan. Each record gives: J gene, V gene, D gene, clone size, CDR3 DNA, CDR3 protein. A D gene is named only where the DNA matches it firmly. A row's size may be missing; if present it is once, few, many or a size class.

TRBJ1-2 | TRBV6-1 | NA | once | TGTGCCAGCAGGCGAGGACGGTCTAACTATGGCTACACCTTC | CASRRGRSNYGYTF
TRBJ1-1 | TRBV4-1 | NA | NA | TGCGCCAGCAGCCAAGTCCTAGGCTCCGAAGCTTTCTTT | CASSQVLGSEAFF
TRBJ2-3 | TRBV30 | NA | NA | TGTGCCTGGAAACGGCTCTACACAGATACGCAGTATTTT | CAWKRLYTDTQYF
TRBJ2-7 | TRBV7-2 | NA | NA | TGTGCCAGCAGCTCTTCTGGCGGGATAGGGTACGAGCAGTACTTC | CASSSSGGIGYEQYF
TRBJ1-6 | TRBV6-4 | NA | few | TGTGCCAGCAGTGGAGGGGGGGTTAATTCACCCCTCCACTTT | CASSGGGVNSPLHF
TRBJ2-7 | TRBV7-2 | TRBD1 | NA | TGTGCCAGCAGCTTTGGACAGGGGGCCGGTGAGCAGTACTTC | CASSFGQGAGEQYF
TRBJ1-5 | TRBV7-9 | NA | NA | TGTGCCAGCAGCTTATCGGTGGGGAGTTCCCGCAATCAGCCCCAGCATTTT | CASSLSVGSSRNQPQHF
TRBJ1-1 | TRBV2 | NA | NA | TGTGCCAGCAAGGACCCGGGAAACGCTGAAGCTTTCTTT | CASKDPGNAEAFF
TRBJ1-2 | TRBV7-2 | NA | few | TGTGCCAGCAGCTTAGGACCCCAGGGTGATGGCTACACCTTC | CASSLGPQGDGYTF
TRBJ2-7 | TRBV30 | NA | NA | TGTGCCCGAACTACAAAGGAGACCTACGAGCAGTACTTC | CARTTKETYEQYF
TRBJ1-2 | TRBV10-3 | TRBD1 | NA | TGTGCCATCAGTGTGACAGGGGGTGGCTATGGCTACACCTTC | CAISVTGGGYGYTF
TRBJ2-2 | TRBV27 | NA | few | TGTGCCAGCACCCCAAACCCGGGTATGAGAACCGGGGAGCTGTTTTTT | CASTPNPGMRTGELFF
TRBJ1-5 | TRBV20-1 | NA | NA | TGCAGTGCCGGGGGGGGCACCAGCAATCAGCCCCAGCATTTT | CSAGGGTSNQPQHF
TRBJ1-2 | TRBV20-1 | NA | NA | TGCAGTGCTAGATTCCCCATTCATGGCTACACCTTC | CSARFPIHGYTF
TRBJ2-5 | TRBV4-3 | TRBD2 | NA | TGCGCCAGCAGCCAAGAACTAGCGGGATCGGTAGTGGAGACCCAGTACTTC | CASSQELAGSVVETQYF
TRBJ2-7 | TRBV20-1 | NA | NA | TGCAGTCTGACCTCGGGAAGGGGTCCCTACGAGCAGTACTTC | CSLTSGRGPYEQYF
TRBJ1-2 | TRBV28 | NA | few | TGTGCCAGCACCACTTTCTATGGCTACACCTTC | CASTTFYGYTF
TRBJ1-1 | TRBV25-1 | NA | NA | TGTGCCAGCAGCACCAGCGTCCCGGGAGCTTTCTTT | CASSTSVPGAFF
TRBJ1-1 | TRBV6-1 | TRBD1 | once | TGTGCCAGCAGGACAGGGTTGAGCACTGAAGCTTTCTTT | CASRTGLSTEAFF
TRBJ1-2 | TRBV7-2 | TRBD1 | NA | TGTGCCAGCAGGAGGACAGGGAGCGGCTACACCTTC | CASRRTGSGYTF
TRBJ2-1 | TRBV27 | NA | few | TGTGCCAGCAGTTCCGACTCTATGTCATACAATGAGCAGTTCTTC | CASSSDSMSYNEQFF
TRBJ2-7 | TRBV15 | NA | NA | TGTGCCACCAGCAGGGCGGCCGGTTCAACCTACGAGCAGTACTTC | CATSRAAGSTYEQYF
TRBJ1-5 | TRBV10-3 | NA | NA | TGTGCCATCAGGGGGGGCAATCAGCCCCAGCATTTT | CAIRGGNQPQHF
TRBJ2-3 | TRBV7-2 | NA | once | TGTGCCAGCAGCCCCCCTGGGGACACCTCTACAGATACGCAGTATTTT | CASSPPGDTSTDTQYF
TRBJ2-3 | TRBV7-9 | TRBD2 | once | TGTGCCAGCAGCTTAGGATTTGAGGCTAGCGGTAGCACAGATACGCAGTATTTT | CASSLGFEASGSTDTQYF
TRBJ2-7 | TRBV19 | TRBD2 | NA | TGTGCCAGTAGTATTCGGGAGGGGAGCTCCTACGAGCAGTACTTC | CASSIREGSSYEQYF
TRBJ1-2 | TRBV6-1 | NA | few | TGTGCCCGGAGGAGGGCTCTTTATGGCTACACCTTC | CARRRALYGYTF
TRBJ2-3 | TRBV11-2 | NA | once | TGTGCCAGCAGCTGGGCGAACCCAGATACGCAGTATTTT | CASSWANPDTQYF
TRBJ1-6 | TRBV7-3 | TRBD1 | few | TGTGCCAGCAGGATGACAGGGACTAATTCACCCCTCCACTTT | CASRMTGTNSPLHF
TRBJ1-6 | TRBV7-9 | NA | NA | TGTGCCAGCAGCTTAGGGGCCATCCCTGGGAATTCACCCCTCCACTTT | CASSLGAIPGNSPLHF
TRBJ1-1 | TRBV24-1 | NA | NA | TGTGCCACCAAAGTGATGAGGGGACCAGGGGTGAACACTGAAGCTTTCTTT | CATKVMRGPGVNTEAFF
TRBJ1-6 | TRBV20-1 | NA | NA | TGCAGTGCTAGGGTCGGGGCGAATTCACCCCTCCACTTT | CSARVGANSPLHF
TRBJ2-2 | TRBV7-2 | NA | once | TGTGCCAGCAGCTTAAGTTACGGGGAGCTGTTTTTT | CASSLSYGELFF
TRBJ1-6 | TRBV6-2/TRBV6-3 | TRBD1 | NA | TGTGCCAGCAGTTATGACGGACAGGGAGACCCTTATAATTCACCCCTCCACTTT | CASSYDGQGDPYNSPLHF